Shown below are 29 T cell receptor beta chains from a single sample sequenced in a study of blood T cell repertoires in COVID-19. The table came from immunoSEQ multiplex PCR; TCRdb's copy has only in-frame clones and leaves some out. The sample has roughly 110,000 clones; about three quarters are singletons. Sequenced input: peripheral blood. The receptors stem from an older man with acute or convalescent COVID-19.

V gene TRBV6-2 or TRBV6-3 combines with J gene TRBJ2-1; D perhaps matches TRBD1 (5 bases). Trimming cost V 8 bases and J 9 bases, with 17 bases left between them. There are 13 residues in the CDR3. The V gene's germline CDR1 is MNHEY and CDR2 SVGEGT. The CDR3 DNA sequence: TGTGCCAGCTGCCCAACAAGCCAGGGTGAGCAGTTCTTC. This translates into CASCPTSQGEQFF.

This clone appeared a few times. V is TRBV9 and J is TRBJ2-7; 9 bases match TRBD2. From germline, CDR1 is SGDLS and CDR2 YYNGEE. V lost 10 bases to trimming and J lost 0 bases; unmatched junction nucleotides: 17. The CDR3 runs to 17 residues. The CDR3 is CAPCRLADIPFSYEQYF. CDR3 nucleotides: TGTGCCCCTTGTCGACTAGCGGATATCCCCTTCTCCTACGAGCAGTACTTC.

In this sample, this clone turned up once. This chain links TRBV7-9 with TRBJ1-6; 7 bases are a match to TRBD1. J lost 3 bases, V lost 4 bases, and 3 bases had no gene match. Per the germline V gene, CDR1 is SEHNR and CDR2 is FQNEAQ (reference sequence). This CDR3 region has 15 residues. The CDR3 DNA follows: TGTGCCAGCAGCTCAAGGACAGGCTATAATTCACCCCTCCACTTT. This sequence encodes CASSSRTGYNSPLHF.

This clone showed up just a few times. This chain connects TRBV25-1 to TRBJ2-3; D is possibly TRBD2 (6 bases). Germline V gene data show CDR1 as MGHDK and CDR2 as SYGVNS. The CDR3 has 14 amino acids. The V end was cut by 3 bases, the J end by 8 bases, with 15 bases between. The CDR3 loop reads CASSEGRLVGTQYF. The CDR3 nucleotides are TGTGCCAGCAGTGAGGGGAGACTAGTGGGTACGCAGTATTTT.

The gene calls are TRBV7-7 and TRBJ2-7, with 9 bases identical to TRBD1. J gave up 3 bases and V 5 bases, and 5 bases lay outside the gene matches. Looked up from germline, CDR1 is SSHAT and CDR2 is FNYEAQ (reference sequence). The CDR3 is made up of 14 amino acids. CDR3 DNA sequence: TGTGCCAGCAGCCCCGACAGGGGGGGCTACGAGCAGTACTTC. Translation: CASSPDRGGYEQYF. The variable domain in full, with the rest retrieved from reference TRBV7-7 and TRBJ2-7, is GAGVSQSPRYKVTKRGQDVTLRCDPISSHATLYWYQQALGQGPEFLTYFNYEAQPDKSGLPSDRFSAERPEGSISTLTIQRTEQRDSAMYRCASSPDRGGYEQYFGPGTRLTVT.

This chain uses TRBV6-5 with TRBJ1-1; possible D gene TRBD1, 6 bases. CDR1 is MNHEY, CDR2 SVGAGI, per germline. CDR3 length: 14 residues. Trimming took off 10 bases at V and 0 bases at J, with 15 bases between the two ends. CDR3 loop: CATTRAGVNTEAFF. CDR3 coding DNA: TGTGCCACGACGAGGGCAGGGGTGAACACTGAAGCTTTCTTT.

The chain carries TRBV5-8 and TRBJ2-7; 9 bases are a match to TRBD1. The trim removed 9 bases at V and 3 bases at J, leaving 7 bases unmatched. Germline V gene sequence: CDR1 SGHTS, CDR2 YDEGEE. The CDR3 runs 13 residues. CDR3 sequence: CATEQGALYEQYF. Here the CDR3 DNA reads TGTGCCACCGAACAGGGGGCTCTCTACGAGCAGTACTTC.

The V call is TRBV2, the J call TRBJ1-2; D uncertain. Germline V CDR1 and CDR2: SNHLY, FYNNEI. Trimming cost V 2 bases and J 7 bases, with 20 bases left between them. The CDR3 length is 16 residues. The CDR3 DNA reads TGTGCCAGCAGTGAACGGAACTGGTTCGGGTATGGTGGCTACACCTTC. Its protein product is CASSERNWFGYGGYTF.

The CDR3 here is CASSRSGTSEAFF. CDR3 bases: TGTGCCAGCAGCCGTAGCGGGACAAGTGAAGCTTTCTTT. The chain has TRBV7-9 and TRBJ1-1; a possible D gene is TRBD1 (6 bases). V was clipped by 5 bases and J by 7 bases, with 14 bases between them. This CDR3 has 13 residues. CDR1 is SEHNR and CDR2 is FQNEAQ in the germline V gene (reference sequence).

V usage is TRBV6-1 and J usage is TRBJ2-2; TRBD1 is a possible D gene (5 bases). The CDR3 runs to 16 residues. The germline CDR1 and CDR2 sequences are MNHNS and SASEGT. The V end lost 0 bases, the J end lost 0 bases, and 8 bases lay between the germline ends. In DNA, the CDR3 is TGTGCCAGCAGTGAAGCTGGGGCCCCGAACACCGGGGAGCTGTTTTTT. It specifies CASSEAGAPNTGELFF.

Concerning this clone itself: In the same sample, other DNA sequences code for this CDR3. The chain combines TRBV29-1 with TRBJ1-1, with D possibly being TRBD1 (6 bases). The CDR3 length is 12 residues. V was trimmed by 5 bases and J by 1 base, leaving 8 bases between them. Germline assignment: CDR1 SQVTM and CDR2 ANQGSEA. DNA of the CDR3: TGCAGCGTTCGACAGGCGAACACTGAAGCTTTCTTT. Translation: CSVRQANTEAFF.

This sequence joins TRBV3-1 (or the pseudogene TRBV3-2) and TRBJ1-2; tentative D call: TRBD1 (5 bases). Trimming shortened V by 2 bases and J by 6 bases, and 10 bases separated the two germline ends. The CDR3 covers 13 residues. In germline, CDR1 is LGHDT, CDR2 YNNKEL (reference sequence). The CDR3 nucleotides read TGTGCCAGCAGCCAACCCGGGGGGGATGGCTACACCTTC. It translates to CASSQPGGDGYTF.

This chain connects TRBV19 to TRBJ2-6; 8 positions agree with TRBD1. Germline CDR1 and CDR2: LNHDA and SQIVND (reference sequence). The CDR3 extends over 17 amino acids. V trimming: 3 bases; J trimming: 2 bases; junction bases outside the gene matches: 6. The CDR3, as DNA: TGTGCCAGTAGTATGGGACAGGTTTTAGCTGGGGCCAACGTCCTGACTTTC. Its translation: CASSMGQVLAGANVLTF.

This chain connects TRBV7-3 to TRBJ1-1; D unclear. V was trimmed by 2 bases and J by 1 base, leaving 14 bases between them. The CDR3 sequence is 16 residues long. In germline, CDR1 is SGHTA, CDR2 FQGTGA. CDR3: CASSLLKPGGNTEAFF. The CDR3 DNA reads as TGTGCCAGCAGCTTACTCAAGCCGGGTGGGAACACTGAAGCTTTCTTT.

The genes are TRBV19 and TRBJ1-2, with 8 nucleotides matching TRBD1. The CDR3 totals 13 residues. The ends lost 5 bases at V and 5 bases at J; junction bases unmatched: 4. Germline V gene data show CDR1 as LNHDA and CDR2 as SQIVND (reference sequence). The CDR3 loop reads CASSRDRSYGYTF. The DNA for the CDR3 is TGTGCCAGTAGTCGGGACAGGTCTTATGGCTACACCTTC.

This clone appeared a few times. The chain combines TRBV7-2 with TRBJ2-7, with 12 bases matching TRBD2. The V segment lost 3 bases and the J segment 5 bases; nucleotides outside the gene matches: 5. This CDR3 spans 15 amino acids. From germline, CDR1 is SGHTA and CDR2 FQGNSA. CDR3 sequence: CASSFTSGGWNEQYF. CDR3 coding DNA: TGTGCCAGCAGCTTCACTAGCGGGGGGTGGAACGAGCAGTACTTC. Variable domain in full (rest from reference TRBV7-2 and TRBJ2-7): GAGVSQSPSNKVTEKGKDVELRCDPISGHTALYWYRQSLGQGLEFLIYFQGNSAPDKSGLPSDRFSAERTGGSVSTLTIQRTQQEDSAVYLCASSFTSGGWNEQYFGPGTRLTVT.

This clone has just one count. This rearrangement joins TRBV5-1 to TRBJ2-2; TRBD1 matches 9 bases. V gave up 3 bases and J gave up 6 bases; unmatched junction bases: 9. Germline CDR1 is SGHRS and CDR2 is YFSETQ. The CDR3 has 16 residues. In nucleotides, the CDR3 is TGCGCCAGCAGCTCGGACGGACAGGGGTTAGCCGGGGAGCTGTTTTTT. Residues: CASSSDGQGLAGELFF.

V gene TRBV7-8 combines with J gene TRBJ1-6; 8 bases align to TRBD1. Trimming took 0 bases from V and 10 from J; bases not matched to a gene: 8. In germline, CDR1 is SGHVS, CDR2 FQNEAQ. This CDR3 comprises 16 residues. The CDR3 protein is CASSLARTGSGSPLHF. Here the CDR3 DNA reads TGTGCCAGCAGCTTAGCGCGGACAGGGAGTGGATCACCCCTCCACTTT. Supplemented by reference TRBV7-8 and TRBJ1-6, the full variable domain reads GAGVSQSPRYKVAKRGQDVALRCDPISGHVSLFWYQQALGQGPEFLTYFQNEAQLDKSGLPSDRFFAERPEGSVSTLKIQRTQQEDSAVYLCASSLARTGSGSPLHFGNGTRLTVT.

The CDR3 bases are TGCGCCAGCAGCCCTCAACAGGGAGGGCACCAGCCCCAGCATTTT. Translating it yields CASSPQQGGHQPQHF. The chain uses TRBV10-2 and TRBJ1-5; a weak D match, TRBD1 (6 bases). Trimming left V 6 bases short and J 7 bases short, with 19 bases between. Germline V gene sequence: CDR1 WSHSY, CDR2 SAAADI. CDR3 length equals 15 residues.

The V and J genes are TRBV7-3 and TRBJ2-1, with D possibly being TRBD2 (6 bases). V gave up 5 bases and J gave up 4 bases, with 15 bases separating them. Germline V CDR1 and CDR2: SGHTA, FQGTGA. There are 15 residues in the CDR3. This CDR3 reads CASSPFWGDYNEQFF. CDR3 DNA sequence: TGTGCCAGCAGCCCCTTTTGGGGGGATTACAATGAGCAGTTCTTC.

CDR3 protein: CASSNQLAGTPNEQFF. The CDR3 nucleotides are TGTGCCAGTAGTAACCAACTAGCGGGGACCCCCAATGAGCAGTTCTTC. The V call is TRBV19, the J call TRBJ2-1; 10 nucleotides line up with TRBD2. The germline CDR1 and CDR2 sequences are LNHDA and SQIVND (reference sequence). The CDR3 length is 16 residues. V gave up 4 bases and J gave up 6 bases; unmatched junction bases: 9. Combining the CDR3 with reference TRBV19 and TRBJ2-1 gives the whole variable domain DGGITQSPKYLFRKEGQNVTLSCEQNLNHDAMYWYRQDPGQGLRLIYYSQIVNDFQKGDIAEGYSVSREKKESFPLTVTSAQKNPTAFYLCASSNQLAGTPNEQFFGPGTRLTVL.

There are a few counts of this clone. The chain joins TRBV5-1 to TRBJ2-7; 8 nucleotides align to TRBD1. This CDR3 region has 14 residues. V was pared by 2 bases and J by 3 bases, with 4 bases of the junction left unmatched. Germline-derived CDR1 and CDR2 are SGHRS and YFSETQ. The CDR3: CASSFTGTGYEQYF. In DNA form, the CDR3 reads TGCGCCAGCAGCTTCACCGGGACAGGCTACGAGCAGTACTTC.

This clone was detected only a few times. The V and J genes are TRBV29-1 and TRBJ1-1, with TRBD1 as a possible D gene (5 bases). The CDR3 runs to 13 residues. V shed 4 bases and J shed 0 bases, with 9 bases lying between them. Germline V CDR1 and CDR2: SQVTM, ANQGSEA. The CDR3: CSVGQDMNTEAFF. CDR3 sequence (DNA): TGCAGCGTTGGTCAGGACATGAACACTGAAGCTTTCTTT.

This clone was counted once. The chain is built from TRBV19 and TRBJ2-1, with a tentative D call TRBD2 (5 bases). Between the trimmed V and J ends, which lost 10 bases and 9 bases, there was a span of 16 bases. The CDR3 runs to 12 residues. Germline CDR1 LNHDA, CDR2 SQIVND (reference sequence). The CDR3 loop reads CATRTGTGEQFF. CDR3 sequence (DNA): TGTGCCACCCGGACTGGCACGGGTGAGCAGTTCTTC.

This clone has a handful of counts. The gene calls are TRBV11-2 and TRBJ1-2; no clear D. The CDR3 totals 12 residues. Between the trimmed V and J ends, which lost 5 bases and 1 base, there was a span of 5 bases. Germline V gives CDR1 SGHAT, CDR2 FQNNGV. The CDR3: CASSPSNYGYTF. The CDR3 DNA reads TGTGCCAGCAGCCCCAGTAACTATGGCTACACCTTC.

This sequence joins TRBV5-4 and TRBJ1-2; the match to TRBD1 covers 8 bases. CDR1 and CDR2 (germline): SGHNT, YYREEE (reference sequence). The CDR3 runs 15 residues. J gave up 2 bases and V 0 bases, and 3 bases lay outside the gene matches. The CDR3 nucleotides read TGTGCCAGCAGCTTGGACAGGGGGGCGAACTATGGCTACACCTTC. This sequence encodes CASSLDRGANYGYTF.

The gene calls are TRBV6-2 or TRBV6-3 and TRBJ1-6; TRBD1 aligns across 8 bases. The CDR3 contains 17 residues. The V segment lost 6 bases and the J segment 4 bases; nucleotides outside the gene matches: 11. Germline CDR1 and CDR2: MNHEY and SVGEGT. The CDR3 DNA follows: TGTGCCAGCAGCCCTTCTTACCGGGACAGGTATAATTCACCCCTCCACTTT. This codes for CASSPSYRDRYNSPLHF.

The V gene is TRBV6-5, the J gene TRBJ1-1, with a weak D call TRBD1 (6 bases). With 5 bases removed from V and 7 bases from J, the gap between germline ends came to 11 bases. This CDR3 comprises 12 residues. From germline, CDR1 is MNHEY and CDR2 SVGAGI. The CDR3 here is CASSRIQGEAFF. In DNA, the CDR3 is TGTGCCAGCAGTCGCATACAGGGTGAAGCTTTCTTT.

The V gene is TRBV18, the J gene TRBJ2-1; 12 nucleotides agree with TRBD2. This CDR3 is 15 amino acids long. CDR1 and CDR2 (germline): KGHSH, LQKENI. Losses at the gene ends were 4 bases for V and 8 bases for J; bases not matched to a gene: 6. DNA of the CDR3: TGTGCCAGCTCACGTTCTAGCGGGGGGGCGTATGAGCAGTTCTTC. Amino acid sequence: CASSRSSGGAYEQFF.